The 26 T cell receptor beta chains listed next were all sequenced from one sample in a study of OX40 agonist ivuxolimab in advanced cancers. Generated by immunoSEQ multiplex PCR, the TCRdb table keeps only in-frame clones and is missing some. Of about 45,000 clones in the sample, more than 75% are singletons; the top ten hold approximately 18%. Sequences were derived from CD4+ or CD8+ T cells sorted from blood, sampled in a trial of the OX40 agonist ivuxolimab. The receptors were sampled from an adult with an advanced solid tumor such as melanoma, head and neck, liver or kidney cancer.

This rearrangement joins TRBV5-1 to TRBJ2-2; no clear D. Per germline, CDR1 SGHRS and CDR2 YFSETQ. The CDR3 covers 14 residues. V was shortened by 8 bases and J by 0 bases, with 11 bases between the two germline ends. CDR3 sequence (DNA): TGCGCCAGTACGTCAATCGCGAACACCGGGGAGCTGTTTTTT. It codes for CASTSIANTGELFF.

The chain joins TRBV4-1 to TRBJ2-7; possibly TRBD1 for D (6 bases). V lost 1 base to trimming and J lost 4 bases, with 14 bases between them. The V gene's germline CDR1 is MGHRA and CDR2 YSYEKL. This CDR3 has 15 amino acids. The CDR3 DNA is TGCGCCAGCAGCCAAGGGACAGTTGGCTTTTACGAGCAGTACTTC. Residues: CASSQGTVGFYEQYF.

This clone was detected only once. The V call is TRBV14, the J call TRBJ1-2, with 12 bases matching TRBD1. This CDR3 is built from 19 residues. Germline V gene data show CDR1 as SGHDN and CDR2 as FVKESK. V was pared by 1 base and J by 4 bases, with 13 bases of the junction left unmatched. CDR3 amino acids: CASSQGSRDRGHVLYGYTF. The CDR3 DNA follows: TGTGCCAGCAGCCAAGGAAGCCGGGACAGGGGGCATGTCCTCTATGGCTACACCTTC.

The genes are TRBV2 and TRBJ2-1, with 7 nucleotides matching TRBD1. The CDR3 length is 15 residues. Per the germline V gene, CDR1 is SNHLY and CDR2 is FYNNEI. The V and J ends lost 4 bases and 5 bases, in that order; junction bases with no gene match: 8. The CDR3 loop reads CASSGYRTGNNEQFF. The CDR3 nucleotides are TGTGCCAGCAGTGGTTACCGGACAGGTAACAATGAGCAGTTCTTC. The whole variable domain, remainder taken from reference TRBV2 and TRBJ2-1, is EPEVTQTPSHQVTQMGQEVILRCVPISNHLYFYWYRQILGQKVEFLVSFYNNEISEKSEIFDDQFSVERPDGSNFTLKIRSTKLEDSAMYFCASSGYRTGNNEQFFGPGTRLTVL.

J is TRBJ1-1 and V is TRBV29-1; D not resolved. The CDR3 consists of 15 residues. Trimming took off 7 bases at V and 3 bases at J, with 21 bases between the two ends. Germline CDR1 reads SQVTM; CDR2 reads ANQGSEA. The CDR3 region has the DNA TGCAGCGGTGCACACGGAGACTCGGCGGACACTGAAGCTTTCTTT. Its translation: CSGAHGDSADTEAFF.

This clone has a single count. The chain employs TRBV11-2 and TRBJ2-3; a weak D match, TRBD2 (5 bases). Per germline, CDR1 SGHAT and CDR2 FQNNGV. The germline V and J ends were trimmed by 5 bases and 4 bases, with 10 bases remaining between them. This CDR3 region has 13 residues. Here the CDR3 reads CASSETSADTQYF. For the CDR3, the DNA is TGTGCCAGCAGCGAAACTAGTGCAGATACGCAGTATTTT.

V is TRBV7-9 and J is TRBJ2-5; 7 nucleotides match TRBD2. The CDR3 totals 13 residues. The junction had 7 bases not matched to a gene; V was cut back by 10 bases and J by 2 bases. Germline V lookup: CDR1 SEHNR, CDR2 FQNEAQ (reference sequence). Here the CDR3 DNA reads TGTGCCACCGGGGGGACTTTACAAGAGACCCAGTACTTC. This encodes CATGGTLQETQYF. Looking up the rest from reference TRBV7-9 and TRBJ2-5 gives the full variable domain: DTGVSQNPRHKITKRGQNVTFRCDPISEHNRLYWYRQTLGQGPEFLTYFQNEAQLEKSRLLSDRFSAERPKGSFSTLEIQRTEQGDSAMYLCATGGTLQETQYFGPGTRLLVL.

The rearrangement uses TRBV5-4 and TRBJ2-7, with 9 bases identical to TRBD1. Germline V lookup: CDR1 SGHNT, CDR2 YYREEE (reference sequence). With V trimmed by 4 bases and J by 0 bases, 8 bases remained unmatched. The length of the CDR3 is 16 residues. CDR3 in DNA: TGTGCCAGCAGCCAAGAAGGACAGGGGAGCTCCTACGAGCAGTACTTC. It codes for CASSQEGQGSSYEQYF.

The chain uses TRBV28 and TRBJ1-5; 7 positions agree with TRBD1. The trim removed 6 bases at V and 2 bases at J, leaving 13 bases unmatched. The germline gives CDR1 MDHEN, CDR2 SYDVKM. The CDR3 covers 17 residues. The CDR3 DNA reads TGTGCCAGCAGAACAGGGGTCCTGGTGTCGGGCAATCAGCCCCAGCATTTT. Residues: CASRTGVLVSGNQPQHF.

J is TRBJ2-1 and V is TRBV5-4; D call uncertain. The CDR3 loop spans 13 amino acids. CDR1 SGHNT and CDR2 YYREEE come from the germline V gene (reference sequence). Trimming stripped 2 bases from V and 4 bases from J, with 7 bases between. The CDR3 DNA reads as TGTGCCAGCAGCTTTGCCGGATACAATGAGCAGTTCTTC. As protein: CASSFAGYNEQFF.

The chain carries TRBV2 and TRBJ2-7; tentative D call: TRBD2 (5 bases). The V end lost 3 bases, the J end lost 1 base, and 10 bases lay between the germline ends. The germline gives CDR1 SNHLY, CDR2 FYNNEI. The CDR3 has 14 amino acids. The CDR3 sequence: CASSESGMSYEQYF. Here the CDR3 DNA reads TGTGCCAGCAGTGAGTCGGGGATGTCCTACGAGCAGTACTTC.

This clone came up once. DNA of the CDR3: TGCGCCAGCAGCTCCACAGTTAACTATGGCTACACCTTC. Its protein product is CASSSTVNYGYTF. The chain joins TRBV5-1 to TRBJ1-2; the D is unclear. This CDR3 is built from 13 residues. In germline, CDR1 is SGHRS, CDR2 YFSETQ. The V end lost 3 bases, the J end lost 1 base, and 7 bases lay between the germline ends.

The chain employs TRBV5-6 and TRBJ1-1, with D uncertain. The CDR3 consists of 14 residues. V shed 4 bases and J shed 3 bases, with 13 bases lying between them. Germline V lookup: CDR1 SGHDT, CDR2 YYEEEE. Written as DNA, the CDR3 is TGTGCCAGCAGCCGCCGGCGATACGACACTGAAGCTTTCTTT. Its translation: CASSRRRYDTEAFF.

The rearrangement links TRBV7-9 to TRBJ1-1, with no clear D. V lost 1 base and J lost 4, with 7 bases in between. The CDR3 loop spans 13 amino acids. Germline V gene data show CDR1 as SEHNR and CDR2 as FQNEAQ (reference sequence). CDR3 DNA sequence: TGTGCCAGCAGCTTAGGATTTGGCACTGAAGCTTTCTTT. Translated: CASSLGFGTEAFF.

The rearrangement uses TRBV25-1 and TRBJ1-6, with no clear D. Trimming took 1 base from V and 7 from J, leaving 8 bases between them. CDR3 length: 14 residues. Germline V gene sequence: CDR1 MGHDK, CDR2 SYGVNS. For the CDR3, the DNA is TGTGCCAGCAGTGAATCACCTAAGAATTCACCCCTCCACTTT. Translated, it gives CASSESPKNSPLHF.

The J gene is TRBJ2-5, the V gene TRBV27, with D perhaps TRBD1 (5 bases). The V end was cut by 2 bases, the J end by 1 base, with 8 bases between. The germline gives CDR1 MNHEY, CDR2 SMNVEV (reference sequence). This CDR3 contains 14 residues. This CDR3 reads CASSLQGSQETQYF. CDR3 coding DNA: TGTGCCAGCAGTTTACAGGGAAGCCAAGAGACCCAGTACTTC.

About this clone itself: Other DNA variants within this sample encode the same CDR3. The chain joins TRBV5-8 to TRBJ2-5, with 15 nucleotides matching TRBD2. V lost 4 bases to trimming and J lost 1 base; unmatched junction nucleotides: 5. The CDR3 covers 17 residues. The germline gives CDR1 SGHTS, CDR2 YDEGEE. The CDR3 DNA follows: TGTGCCAGCAGCCGGGGACTAGCGGGGGGCGTCCAAGAGACCCAGTACTTC. This sequence encodes CASSRGLAGGVQETQYF.

In DNA, the CDR3 is TGTGCCAGCAGCTCCGGACTAGCGGGGGGGGATGAGCAGTTCTTC. Amino acid sequence: CASSSGLAGGDEQFF. The chain carries TRBV7-8 and TRBJ2-1; 15 bases fit TRBD2. The CDR3 is 15 amino acids. Per germline, CDR1 SGHVS and CDR2 FQNEAQ. With 4 bases clipped from V and 8 bases from J, the junction kept 3 bases outside the gene matches.

This clone appeared once. This sequence joins TRBV10-2 and TRBJ2-5; 7 bases match TRBD2. The V segment lost 3 bases and the J segment 4 bases; nucleotides outside the gene matches: 14. CDR3 length: 17 amino acids. CDR1 and CDR2 from the germline V gene are WSHSY and SAAADI. The CDR3 sequence: CASSDKITPSGVETQYF. The CDR3 bases are TGCGCCAGCAGTGATAAGATTACGCCAAGCGGGGTAGAGACCCAGTACTTC.

This sequence joins TRBV29-1 and TRBJ1-2; 8 positions agree with TRBD1. Trimming took 0 bases from V and 3 from J; bases not matched to a gene: 3. The CDR3 runs to 14 residues. Germline V lookup: CDR1 SQVTM, CDR2 ANQGSEA. CDR3 protein: CSVEDSQGDYGYTF. The CDR3, as DNA: TGCAGCGTTGAAGACTCACAGGGGGACTATGGCTACACCTTC.

The genes are TRBV6-1 and TRBJ1-3; 7 positions agree with TRBD1. After removal of 2 bases from V and 3 bases from J, the junction contained 4 bases not matched to a gene. Per germline, CDR1 MNHNS and CDR2 SASEGT. This CDR3 contains 15 residues. The CDR3 sequence: CASSEQGGLGNTIYF. CDR3 bases: TGTGCCAGCAGTGAACAGGGGGGACTTGGAAACACCATATATTTT.

The rearrangement joins TRBV9 to TRBJ2-3; 7 bases fit TRBD2. Trimming cost V 3 bases and J 0 bases; bases outside gene matches: 7. The CDR3 is 16 amino acids. Germline loops: CDR1 SGDLS, CDR2 YYNGEE. CDR3 region: CASSGRGGTSTDTQYF. The CDR3 DNA sequence: TGTGCCAGCAGCGGTCGGGGAGGGACTAGCACAGATACGCAGTATTTT.

The CDR3 spells CASSPHITEAFF. The CDR3 region has the DNA TGTGCCAGCAGCCCACATATAACTGAAGCTTTCTTT. The chain links TRBV9 to TRBJ1-1; no clear D gene. Germline lookup yields CDR1 SGDLS and CDR2 YYNGEE. This CDR3 contains 12 residues. With 4 bases removed from V and 5 bases from J, the gap between germline ends came to 9 bases. Using reference TRBV9 and TRBJ1-1 for the parts outside the CDR3, the full variable domain is DSGVTQTPKHLITATGQRVTLRCSPRSGDLSVYWYQQSLDQGLQFLIQYYNGEERAKGNILERFSAQQFPDLHSELNLSSLELGDSALYFCASSPHITEAFFGQGTRLTVV.

The rearrangement uses TRBV11-2 and TRBJ2-5; the match to TRBD2 covers 9 bases. J lost 5 bases, V lost 4 bases, and 8 bases had no gene match. The CDR3 totals 15 residues. The germline CDR1 and CDR2 sequences are SGHAT and FQNNGV. Here the CDR3 reads CASSYSGSIGETQYF. The CDR3 DNA is TGTGCCAGCAGCTATAGCGGGAGTATAGGTGAGACCCAGTACTTC.

V and J are TRBV9 and TRBJ1-1, with unresolved D. Trimming cost V 6 bases and J 2 bases, with 17 bases left between them. CDR1 is SGDLS, CDR2 YYNGEE, per germline. The CDR3 runs 15 residues. CDR3 residues: CASTVFGGLNTEAFF. The CDR3 nucleotides are TGTGCCAGCACCGTGTTTGGCGGACTCAACACTGAAGCTTTCTTT.

The chain combines TRBV30 with TRBJ2-1; D perhaps matches TRBD1 (6 bases). The germline V gene has CDR1 GTSNPN and CDR2 SVGIG (reference sequence). This CDR3 spans 12 amino acids. V lost 1 base and J 9 bases, leaving 10 bases between the germline ends. The CDR3: CAWSGGPGEQFF. CDR3 nucleotides: TGTGCCTGGAGTGGGGGGCCCGGTGAGCAGTTCTTC.